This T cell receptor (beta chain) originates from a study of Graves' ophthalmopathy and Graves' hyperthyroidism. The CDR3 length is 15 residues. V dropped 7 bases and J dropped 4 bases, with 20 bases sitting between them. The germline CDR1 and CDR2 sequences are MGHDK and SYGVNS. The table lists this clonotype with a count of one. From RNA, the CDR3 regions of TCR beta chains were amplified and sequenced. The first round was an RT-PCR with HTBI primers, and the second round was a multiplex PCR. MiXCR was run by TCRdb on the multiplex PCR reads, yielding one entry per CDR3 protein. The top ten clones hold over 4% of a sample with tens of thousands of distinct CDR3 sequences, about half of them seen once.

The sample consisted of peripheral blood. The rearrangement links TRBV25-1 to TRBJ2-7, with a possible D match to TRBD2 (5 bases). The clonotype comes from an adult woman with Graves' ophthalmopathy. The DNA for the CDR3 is TGTGCCAGCACGCCACGGACCGGGATCCCATACGAGCAGTACTTC. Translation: CASTPRTGIPYEQYF.